This T cell receptor (beta chain) was sequenced in a study of T cells in Graves' hyperthyroidism and ophthalmopathy. TCR beta CDR3 sequences were amplified from RNA transcripts. RT-PCR in the first round (using the HTBI primer set) targeted the TCR CDR3. Each CDR3 protein gets one entry after TCRdb re-called the multiplex PCR reads with MiXCR. This repertoire shows fewer than 400,000 distinct CDR3 sequences, 15% to 19% found once; its top ten account for around a quarter. This clonotype was detected many times. The clonotype comes from a young woman with Graves' hyperthyroidism that later progressed to Graves' ophthalmopathy. The sequenced sample was blood.

The CDR3 reads CATSPLAGRETQYF. CDR3 nucleotide sequence: TGTGCCACCAGTCCCCTAGCGGGTAGGGAGACCCAGTACTTC. The V and J genes are TRBV24-1 and TRBJ2-5; 8 nucleotides match TRBD2. Germline V gives CDR1 KGHDR, CDR2 SFDVKD. Unmatched junction bases numbered 7, after V lost 6 bases and J lost 5 bases. The CDR3 has 14 amino acids.